This TCR beta chain came from a study of CD8+ T cells in alopecia areata. Study findings and constraints: Researchers report lesional scalp, most notably alopecia totalis/universalis, outstripped normal scalp in clonality.

This clone was seen a handful of times. Its antigen is unidentified. Once RNA had been extracted, it was reverse transcribed into cDNA to act as the sequencing template. The repertoire was sequenced with immunoSEQ multiplex PCR; TCRdb's copy has only in-frame clones and lacks some. The sample carries 150,000 to 200,000 clones, around 64% recorded once. Germline V gene data show CDR1 as SGHKS and CDR2 as YYEKEE (reference sequence). V lost 4 bases and J lost 1; bases outside the gene matches: 5. The length of the CDR3 is 14 residues. Indicated treatment: oral pan-JAK inhibitor, 5-10 mg twice daily. The sample in question was CD4+ T cells sorted from blood, obtained at week 49, from a patient treated with tofacitinib. The rearrangement joins TRBV5-5 to TRBJ2-7; 7 nucleotides agree with TRBD1. The receptor's source is a human donor with alopecia areata. The CDR3 loop is CASSPGQRSYEQYF. DNA of the CDR3: TGTGCCAGCAGCCCGGGACAGCGTTCCTACGAGCAGTACTTC.